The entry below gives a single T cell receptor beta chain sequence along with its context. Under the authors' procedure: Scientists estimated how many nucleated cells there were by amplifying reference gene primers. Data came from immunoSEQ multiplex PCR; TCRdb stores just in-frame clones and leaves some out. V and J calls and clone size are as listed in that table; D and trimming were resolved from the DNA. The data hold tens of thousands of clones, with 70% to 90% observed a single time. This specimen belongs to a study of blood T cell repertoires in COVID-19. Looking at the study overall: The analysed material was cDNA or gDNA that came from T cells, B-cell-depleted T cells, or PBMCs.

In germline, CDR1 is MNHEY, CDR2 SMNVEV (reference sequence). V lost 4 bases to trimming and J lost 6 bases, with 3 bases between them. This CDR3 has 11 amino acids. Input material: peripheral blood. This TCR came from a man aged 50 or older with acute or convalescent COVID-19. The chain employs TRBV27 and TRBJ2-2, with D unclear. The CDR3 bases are TGTGCCAGCAGTTCCTCCGGGGAGCTGTTTTTT. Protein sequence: CASSSSGELFF.